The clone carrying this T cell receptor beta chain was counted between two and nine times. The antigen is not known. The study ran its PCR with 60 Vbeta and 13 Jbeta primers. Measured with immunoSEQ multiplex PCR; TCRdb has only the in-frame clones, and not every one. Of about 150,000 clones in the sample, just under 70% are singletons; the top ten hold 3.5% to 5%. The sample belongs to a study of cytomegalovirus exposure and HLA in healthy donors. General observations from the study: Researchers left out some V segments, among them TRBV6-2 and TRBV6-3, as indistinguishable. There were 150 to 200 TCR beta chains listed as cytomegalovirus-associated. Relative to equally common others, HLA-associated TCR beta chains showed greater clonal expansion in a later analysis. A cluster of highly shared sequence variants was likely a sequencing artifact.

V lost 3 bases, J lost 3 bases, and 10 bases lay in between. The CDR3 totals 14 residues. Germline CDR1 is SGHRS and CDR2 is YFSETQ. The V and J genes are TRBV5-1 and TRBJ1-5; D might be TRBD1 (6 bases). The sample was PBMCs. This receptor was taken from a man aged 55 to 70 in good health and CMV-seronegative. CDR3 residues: CASSSGDINQPQHF. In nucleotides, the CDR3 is TGCGCCAGCAGCTCAGGGGATATCAATCAGCCCCAGCATTTT.